The 8 T cell receptor beta chains reported below all come from one sample, sequenced in a study of neurological immune-mediated disorders (dated by TCRdb to the late 2010s). The method behind the library was 5' RACE. The sequencing machine was an Illumina HiSeq 2500. In-frame beta chains were kept once TCRdb had trimmed the public reads at Q25 with fastp and called clones with MiXCR. All rows with the same CDR3 protein become a single entry with the most common DNA and genes. The table for this sample lists some 33,000 distinct CDR3 sequences; roughly 1.6% of them were counted only once. The top ten clonotypes cover around a tenth of the sample. The material sequenced was PBMCs. The receptors derive from a woman in her thirties with multiple sclerosis.

This clonotype has at least ten counts. V is TRBV5-1 and J is TRBJ1-6, with TRBD1 identical over 10 bases. J was trimmed by 9 bases and V by 2 bases; bases with no gene match: 5. The CDR3 is 15 residues long. In germline, CDR1 is SGHRS, CDR2 YFSETQ. The CDR3: CASSFRQGAGSPLHF. CDR3 DNA: TGCGCCAGCAGCTTTCGACAGGGGGCTGGTTCACCCCTCCACTTT.

This clonotype was observed at least ten times. V gene TRBV7-3 combines with J gene TRBJ2-5, with 7 nucleotides matching TRBD2. The J segment lost 1 base and the V segment lost 3 bases, leaving 5 bases of the junction unmatched. CDR1 is SGHTA and CDR2 is FQGTGA in the germline V gene. This CDR3 spans 15 amino acids. CDR3: CASSFGGRIQETQYF. DNA of the CDR3: TGTGCCAGCAGCTTCGGGGGGAGGATCCAAGAGACCCAGTACTTC.

A few counts support this clonotype. V usage is TRBV29-1 and J usage is TRBJ2-7; D not resolved. Looked up from germline, CDR1 is SQVTM and CDR2 is ANQGSEA. V gave up 7 bases and J gave up 4 bases, with 11 bases separating them. CDR3 length equals 11 residues. The CDR3 DNA reads as TGCAGCGGGGGAACGGTGTACGAGCAGTACTTC. This codes for CSGGTVYEQYF.

This clonotype has a count of ten or more. The chain links TRBV20-1 to TRBJ2-1; D call uncertain. Germline CDR1 is DFQATT and CDR2 is SNEGSKA (reference sequence). The ends were cut back, 0 bases at V and 6 bases at J, with 9 bases in the middle. The CDR3 is 13 residues long. CDR3: CSARDHPINEQFF. The CDR3 region has the DNA TGCAGTGCTAGAGACCACCCAATCAATGAGCAGTTCTTC.

This clonotype was seen at least ten times. CDR3 residues: CASSTLTSSFTDTQYF. The CDR3 coding sequence is TGTGCCAGCAGCACCTTGACTAGCAGCTTCACAGATACGCAGTATTTT. The chain combines TRBV7-8 with TRBJ2-3; 7 nucleotides match TRBD2. Germline V gene sequence: CDR1 SGHVS, CDR2 FQNEAQ. V was clipped by 5 bases and J by 2 bases; unmatched bases: 10. The length of the CDR3 is 16 residues.

This clonotype has a count of ten or more. The chain employs TRBV5-1 and TRBJ1-1, with TRBD1 identical over 7 bases. V lost 1 base, J lost 1 base, and 4 bases stayed unmatched. Germline CDR1 reads SGHRS; CDR2 reads YFSETQ. This CDR3 has 15 residues. The CDR3 region has the DNA TGCGCCAGCAGCTTGACAGGGGCCGAGAACACTGAAGCTTTCTTT. Translated: CASSLTGAENTEAFF.

At least ten counts were recorded for this clonotype. The chain has TRBV15 and TRBJ2-3; weak D call: TRBD1 (5 bases). V was trimmed by 3 bases and J by 3 bases, leaving 16 bases between them. This CDR3 region has 16 residues. Looked up from germline, CDR1 is LNHNV and CDR2 is YYDKDF (reference sequence). The CDR3 sequence is CATSRRGSGATDTQYF. In nucleotides, the CDR3 is TGTGCCACCAGCAGGAGAGGCAGTGGGGCGACAGATACGCAGTATTTT.

At least ten counts were recorded for this clonotype. The gene calls are TRBV7-2 and TRBJ1-1, with no clear D. The V gene's germline CDR1 is SGHTA and CDR2 FQGNSA. The CDR3 length is 16 residues. Trimming pared 5 bases from V and 0 bases from J, leaving 16 bases between. The CDR3 region has the DNA TGTGCCAGCAGCCCGGAACGTTTCCCTGTGAACACTGAAGCTTTCTTT. Translating it yields CASSPERFPVNTEAFF.